The rows below give T cell receptor beta chains drawn from one sample of a study of technical replicates of blood from a few donors. TCRdb's copy holds only in-frame clones and misses some; the assay was immunoSEQ multiplex PCR. The repertoire has tens of thousands of clones, roughly 96% of them found once; the top ten carry 0.35% to 0.45%. Sequenced material: T cells isolated from PBMCs. Source of these receptors: a human donor in good health. Both conserved end residues are part of each CDR3. Fields, in order: J gene, clone size, D gene, V gene, CDR3 protein, CDR3 DNA. D genes are given only for firm matches. Rows give clone size only sometimes, using once, few, many, or a class for an expanded clone.

J: TRBJ1-2
size: once
D: TRBD1
V: TRBV6-5
CDR3: CASSRDRFGYTF
DNA: TGTGCCAGCAGTCGGGACAGGTTTGGCTACACCTTC

J: TRBJ1-1
size: NA
D: NA
V: TRBV7-9
CDR3: CASTLSNTEAFF
DNA: TGTGCCAGCACTCTCTCCAACACTGAAGCTTTCTTT

J: TRBJ2-7
size: NA
D: TRBD2
V: TRBV28
CDR3: CASYRGGSYEQYF
DNA: TGTGCCAGCTACCGGGGGGGGTCCTACGAGCAGTACTTC

J: TRBJ2-7
size: NA
D: TRBD2
V: TRBV29-1
CDR3: CSVETARELEYEQYF
DNA: TGCAGCGTTGAAACGGCGCGGGAGCTGGAGTACGAGCAGTACTTC

J: TRBJ2-7
size: NA
D: NA
V: TRBV15
CDR3: CATSSTVAYEQYF
DNA: TGTGCCACGAGTTCAACAGTTGCCTACGAGCAGTACTTC

J: TRBJ2-7
size: NA
D: NA
V: TRBV29-1
CDR3: CSVVFMRASYEQYF
DNA: TGCAGCGTTGTATTCATGAGGGCCTCCTACGAGCAGTACTTC

J: TRBJ1-3
size: NA
D: NA
V: TRBV11-2
CDR3: CASSPNYYSGNTIYF
DNA: TGTGCCAGCAGCCCCAATTACTACTCTGGAAACACCATATATTTT

J: TRBJ1-1
size: NA
D: NA
V: TRBV4-2
CDR3: CASGINTEAFF
DNA: TGTGCCAGCGGCATAAACACTGAAGCTTTCTTT

J: TRBJ2-7
size: NA
D: TRBD2
V: TRBV11-2
CDR3: CASSLTSGELSYEQYF
DNA: TGTGCCAGCAGCTTAACAAGCGGGGAATTATCCTACGAGCAGTACTTC

J: TRBJ2-1
size: NA
D: TRBD2
V: TRBV29-1
CDR3: CSVEGLADYNEQFF
DNA: TGCAGCGTTGAGGGTCTAGCGGACTACAATGAGCAGTTCTTC

J: TRBJ1-4
size: NA
D: TRBD1
V: TRBV29-1
CDR3: CSVEDRDRRGEKLFF
DNA: TGCAGCGTTGAAGACCGGGACAGGCGAGGGGAAAAACTGTTTTTT

J: TRBJ2-7
size: NA
D: NA
V: TRBV25-1
CDR3: CASSEWGAGSAHF
DNA: NA

J: TRBJ2-3
size: NA
D: NA
V: TRBV7-9
CDR3: CASWEVDTQYF
DNA: TGTGCCAGCTGGGAGGTAGATACGCAGTATTTT

J: TRBJ2-1
size: NA
D: NA
V: TRBV4-3
CDR3: CASSQETGGSHNEQFF
DNA: TGCGCCAGCAGCCAAGAGACAGGCGGGAGCCACAATGAGCAGTTCTTC

J: TRBJ2-4
size: NA
D: NA
V: TRBV19
CDR3: CASRRLYKNIQYF
DNA: TGTGCCAGTAGGCGTCTCTACAAAAACATTCAGTACTTC

J: TRBJ2-1
size: NA
D: TRBD2
V: TRBV4-3
CDR3: CASSPGVGGKSSYNEQFF
DNA: TGCGCCAGCAGCCCAGGTGTCGGGGGGAAGAGCTCCTACAATGAGCAGTTCTTC

J: TRBJ2-2
size: NA
D: NA
V: TRBV2
CDR3: CASSGDLDTGELFF
DNA: TGTGCCAGCAGCGGCGACCTAGACACCGGGGAGCTGTTTTTT

J: TRBJ2-1
size: once
D: TRBD1
V: TRBV5-1
CDR3: CASSVLQGAGNEQFF
DNA: TGCGCCAGCAGCGTACTACAGGGGGCAGGGAATGAGCAGTTCTTC

J: TRBJ2-7
size: NA
D: TRBD2
V: TRBV5-4
CDR3: CASSPRSLAGAYEQYF
DNA: TGTGCCAGCAGTCCTAGATCCTTAGCGGGGGCATACGAGCAGTACTTC

J: TRBJ1-5
size: NA
D: TRBD1
V: TRBV27
CDR3: CASSSFGTGEHF
DNA: TGTGCCAGCAGTTCATTCGGGACAGGCGAGCATTTT

J: TRBJ1-1
size: NA
D: NA
V: TRBV29-1
CDR3: CSVGRDSEAFF
DNA: TGCAGCGTTGGCCGGGACTCTGAAGCTTTCTTT

J: TRBJ2-1
size: NA
D: TRBD2
V: TRBV4-2
CDR3: CASSHLAGGNNEQFF
DNA: TGTGCCAGCAGCCACCTAGCGGGAGGGAACAATGAGCAGTTCTTC

J: TRBJ2-3
size: NA
D: NA
V: TRBV5-1
CDR3: CASSLGSGDPQYF
DNA: TGCGCCAGCAGCTTGGGGTCCGGGGATCCGCAGTATTTT

J: TRBJ2-1
size: NA
D: TRBD2
V: TRBV28
CDR3: CASSPGTSGIYNEQFF
DNA: TGTGCCAGCAGTCCCGGGACTAGCGGGATTTACAATGAGCAGTTCTTC

J: TRBJ1-5
size: NA
D: NA
V: TRBV4-1
CDR3: CASSQGRNQPQHF
DNA: TGCGCCAGCAGCCAAGGTCGGAATCAGCCCCAGCATTTT

J: TRBJ1-4
size: NA
D: TRBD1
V: TRBV5-6
CDR3: CASSLQGAPEKLFF
DNA: TGTGCCAGCAGTTTACAGGGGGCCCCCGAAAAACTGTTTTTT

J: TRBJ2-1
size: NA
D: TRBD2
V: TRBV19
CDR3: CASAGVGNEQFF
DNA: TGTGCCTCCGCGGGAGTTGGCAATGAGCAGTTCTTC

J: TRBJ2-1
size: NA
D: NA
V: TRBV5-6
CDR3: CASSLEFGTRQFF
DNA: TGTGCCAGCAGCTTAGAGTTCGGGACTCGGCAGTTCTTC

J: TRBJ1-5
size: NA
D: TRBD1
V: TRBV6-6
CDR3: CASTPPDRGNQPQHF
DNA: TGTGCCAGCACCCCACCAGACAGGGGCAATCAGCCCCAGCATTTT

J: TRBJ1-1
size: NA
D: NA
V: TRBV10-3
CDR3: CAIRGNTEAFF
DNA: TGTGCCATTAGGGGGAACACTGAAGCTTTCTTT

J: TRBJ2-1
size: NA
D: NA
V: TRBV9
CDR3: CASSVEVLAEQFF
DNA: TGTGCCAGCAGCGTAGAAGTCCTAGCGGAGCAGTTCTTC

J: TRBJ2-5
size: NA
D: TRBD2
V: TRBV28
CDR3: CASSQPGLGNQEAQYF
DNA: TGTGCCAGCAGTCAACCGGGACTAGGAAACCAAGAGGCCCAGTACTTC

J: TRBJ2-7
size: NA
D: TRBD2
V: TRBV7-9
CDR3: CASRPTSAVSYEQYF
DNA: TGTGCCAGCAGACCCACTAGCGCAGTCTCCTACGAGCAGTACTTC

J: TRBJ1-5
size: NA
D: NA
V: TRBV7-9
CDR3: CASSLETAAQPQHF
DNA: TGTGCCAGCAGCTTGGAAACGGCGGCGCAGCCCCAGCATTTT

J: TRBJ2-5
size: NA
D: TRBD1
V: TRBV6-6
CDR3: CASSYGQGQETQYF
DNA: TGTGCCAGCAGCTATGGACAGGGCCAAGAGACCCAGTACTTC

J: TRBJ2-1
size: NA
D: NA
V: TRBV29-1
CDR3: CSVVGVYNEQFF
DNA: TGCAGCGTTGTAGGAGTTTACAATGAGCAGTTCTTC

J: TRBJ1-2
size: NA
D: NA
V: TRBV5-6
CDR3: CASIRTGYGYTF
DNA: TGTGCCAGCATCAGGACGGGGTATGGCTACACCTTC

J: TRBJ2-2
size: NA
D: NA
V: TRBV25-1
CDR3: CASREQVGRGTGELFF
DNA: TGTGCCAGCAGAGAACAGGTGGGGAGGGGGACCGGGGAGCTGTTTTTT

J: TRBJ2-1
size: NA
D: NA
V: TRBV27
CDR3: CASGKSGSSYNEQFF
DNA: TGTGCCAGCGGAAAATCCGGGAGCTCCTACAATGAGCAGTTCTTC

J: TRBJ2-2
size: NA
D: NA
V: TRBV19
CDR3: CASSIRGEDTGELFF
DNA: TGTGCCAGTAGTATCAGGGGCGAGGACACCGGGGAGCTGTTTTTT

J: TRBJ2-1
size: NA
D: NA
V: TRBV2
CDR3: CASSVGLYNEQFF
DNA: TGTGCCAGCAGCGTCGGACTCTACAATGAGCAGTTCTTC